This record looks at one TCR beta chain sequence and its context. These data come from a study of blood T cell repertoires in COVID-19. Using immunoSEQ multiplex PCR, the repertoire was profiled, and TCRdb retains in-frame clones only, with some absent. This table holds around 450,000 clones, roughly 87% found once. The CDR3 has 17 residues. Germline V gives CDR1 SGHNT, CDR2 YYREEE (reference sequence). Losses at the gene ends were 1 base for V and 2 bases for J; bases not matched to a gene: 9. The receptor was derived from a woman between 18 and 30 years old with acute COVID-19. The chain uses TRBV5-4 and TRBJ2-5; TRBD2 agrees at 9 bases. Specimen: PBMCs or T cells enriched from blood (not recorded which). In DNA, the CDR3 is TGTGCCAGCAGCTTGAAGCGGGCGGGGGGGTTTCAAGAGACCCAGTACTTC. Encoded protein: CASSLKRAGGFQETQYF.